This passage covers 30 T cell receptor beta chains from one sample sequenced in a study of OX40 agonist ivuxolimab in advanced cancers. Sequencing used immunoSEQ multiplex PCR; TCRdb keeps in-frame clones, though not all of them. The table includes more than 50,000 clones, roughly nine tenths detected once. Here the sequenced sample was CD4+ or CD8+ T cells sorted from blood, taken in a trial of the OX40 agonist ivuxolimab. These receptors were taken from an adult with an advanced solid tumor such as melanoma, head and neck, liver or kidney cancer.

V is TRBV5-1 and J is TRBJ2-7; 9 bases align to TRBD2. CDR3 length: 14 residues. The V gene end was trimmed by 3 bases and the J gene end by 2 bases; junction bases not matched to a gene: 3. Germline loops: CDR1 SGHRS, CDR2 YFSETQ. In DNA, the CDR3 is TGCGCCAGCAGCTATAGCGGGAGTCCCTACGAGCAGTACTTC. This codes for CASSYSGSPYEQYF.

CDR3: CATTDTETQYF. CDR3 nucleotide sequence: TGTGCCACAACGGACACAGAGACCCAGTACTTC. This chain connects TRBV10-3 to TRBJ2-5, with D perhaps TRBD1 (5 bases). This CDR3 has 11 residues. The germline CDR1 and CDR2 sequences are ENHRY and SYGVKD. Trimming took off 10 bases at V and 4 bases at J, with 10 bases between the two ends.

V gene TRBV2 combines with J gene TRBJ2-5; TRBD2 might be the D (6 bases). The V and J ends lost 9 bases and 3 bases respectively, with 14 bases between them. The CDR3 covers 13 residues. Looked up from germline, CDR1 is SNHLY and CDR2 is FYNNEI. The CDR3 DNA sequence: TGTGCCAGTCAACCCGAGCGGGAAGAGACCCAGTACTTC. This sequence encodes CASQPEREETQYF.

As concerns this clone: The junction differs from germline at one of its ends, possibly a read error. The chain employs TRBV5-4 and TRBJ2-5; maybe TRBD2 (6 bases). From germline, CDR1 is SGHNT and CDR2 YYREEE (reference sequence). The CDR3 contains 14 residues. The CDR3 here is CASRLGGREETQYF. The CDR3 region has the DNA TGTGCCAGCAGATTGGGAGGACGAGAAGAGACCCAGTACTTC. Using reference TRBV5-4 and TRBJ2-5 for the parts outside the CDR3, the full variable domain is ETGVTQSPTHLIKTRGQQVTLRCSSQSGHNTVSWYQQALGQGPQFIFQYYREEENGRGNFPPRFSGLQFPNYSSELNVNALELDDSALYLCASRLGGREETQYFGPGTRLLVL.

This clone showed up just a few times. CDR3: CASSPDRESPLHF. The CDR3 DNA reads as TGTGCCAGCTCACCCGACAGGGAATCACCCCTCCACTTT. This chain connects TRBV18 to TRBJ1-6; 7 nucleotides line up with TRBD1. CDR3 size: 13 residues. The V gene's germline CDR1 is KGHSH and CDR2 LQKENI. The trim removed 3 bases at V and 10 bases at J, leaving 3 bases unmatched.

The chain joins TRBV2 to TRBJ1-1; D gene uncertain. V shed 7 bases and J shed 5 bases, with 11 bases lying between them. CDR3 length equals 12 residues. Germline loops: CDR1 SNHLY, CDR2 FYNNEI. The CDR3 coding sequence is TGTGCCAGCAAGAGGGCGGAGACTGAAGCTTTCTTT. Amino acid sequence: CASKRAETEAFF.

V gene TRBV25-1 combines with J gene TRBJ2-7; possibly TRBD1 or TRBD2 for D (5 bases each). Germline loops: CDR1 MGHDK, CDR2 SYGVNS. The CDR3 length is 14 residues. Trimming shortened V by 5 bases and J by 6 bases, and 17 bases separated the two germline ends. CDR3 nucleotides: TGTGCCAGCAGTTTTCCACCAGGGACCGGCGAGCAGTACTTC. Protein: CASSFPPGTGEQYF.

The V call is TRBV28, the J call TRBJ2-7, with 8 positions matching TRBD1. Germline assignment: CDR1 MDHEN and CDR2 SYDVKM. The ends lost 7 bases at V and 7 bases at J; junction bases unmatched: 12. The CDR3 is 14 amino acids. The CDR3 DNA reads TGTGCCAGCAAGTACTCCCAGGGGGCGGGTGAGCAGTACTTC. It yields the protein CASKYSQGAGEQYF.

CDR3 in amino acids: CASSEGTRLKLYNEQFF. As DNA, the CDR3 is TGTGCCAGTAGTGAAGGGACTAGACTAAAACTATACAATGAGCAGTTCTTC. The rearrangement uses TRBV19 and TRBJ2-1; 8 positions agree with TRBD2. Germline assignment: CDR1 LNHDA and CDR2 SQIVND (reference sequence). This CDR3 spans 17 amino acids. Trimming took 5 bases from V and 4 from J; bases not matched to a gene: 13.

This clone was counted a single time. V and J are TRBV7-2 and TRBJ1-2; D is undetermined. CDR1 and CDR2 (germline): SGHTA, FQGNSA. Trimming stripped 1 base from V and 5 bases from J, with 11 bases between. The length of the CDR3 is 14 residues. The CDR3 sequence: CASSLEGVFYGYTF. In nucleotides, the CDR3 is TGTGCCAGCAGCTTAGAGGGCGTTTTTTATGGCTACACCTTC.

The chain uses TRBV10-3 and TRBJ2-1, with D possibly matching TRBD1 (6 bases). This CDR3 has 15 amino acids. Trimming took 4 bases from V and 2 from J, leaving 12 bases between them. Germline CDR1 is ENHRY and CDR2 is SYGVKD. The CDR3 nucleotides are TGTGCCATCAGTGTAGAGGGGGTCGCCTACAATGAGCAGTTCTTC. This gives the protein CAISVEGVAYNEQFF.

This chain uses TRBV19 with TRBJ2-4; D call uncertain. This CDR3 region has 15 residues. The V gene's germline CDR1 is LNHDA and CDR2 SQIVND (reference sequence). V was clipped by 2 bases and J by 0 bases, with 8 bases between them. The CDR3, as DNA: TGTGCCAGTAGTATATCCCCTCTAGCCAAAAACATTCAGTACTTC. It specifies CASSISPLAKNIQYF.

The chain links TRBV7-2 to TRBJ1-2, with D maybe TRBD1 (5 bases). CDR1 SGHTA and CDR2 FQGNSA come from the germline V gene. The germline V and J ends were trimmed by 4 bases and 6 bases, with 9 bases remaining between them. The CDR3 extends over 12 amino acids. The CDR3 DNA follows: TGTGCCAGCAGCTCTATGGGGGATGGCTACACCTTC. Translation: CASSSMGDGYTF. The full variable domain, rest sourced from reference TRBV7-2 and TRBJ1-2, is GAGVSQSPSNKVTEKGKDVELRCDPISGHTALYWYRQSLGQGLEFLIYFQGNSAPDKSGLPSDRFSAERTGGSVSTLTIQRTQQEDSAVYLCASSSMGDGYTFGSGTRLTVV.

This clone was counted a single time. This chain connects TRBV14 to TRBJ2-1, with 8 bases lining up with TRBD2. Per the germline V gene, CDR1 is SGHDN and CDR2 is FVKESK. V lost 4 bases, J lost 3 bases, and 17 bases stayed unmatched. The CDR3 covers 19 residues. The CDR3 loop is CASSPTGGPLGLNYNEQFF. In nucleotides, the CDR3 is TGTGCCAGCAGCCCCACGGGAGGGCCCCTCGGACTAAACTACAATGAGCAGTTCTTC.

The chain recombines TRBV28 with TRBJ1-2, with 8 bases identical to TRBD1. Per germline, CDR1 MDHEN and CDR2 SYDVKM. The CDR3 runs to 14 residues. With V trimmed by 10 bases and J by 4 bases, 11 bases remained unmatched. The CDR3 DNA follows: TGTGCCACCAGGGAACAGGGGGAGGTCTATGGCTACACCTTC. This sequence encodes CATREQGEVYGYTF.

This chain connects TRBV4-1 to TRBJ1-6, with 7 bases matching TRBD1. The CDR3 is 16 amino acids. Germline V gene lookup returns CDR1 MGHRA and CDR2 YSYEKL. The V gene end was trimmed by 4 bases and the J gene end by 9 bases; junction bases not matched to a gene: 12. CDR3 in DNA: TGCGCCAGCAGCCGAGGGGGCTTCTTGGTCTCTTCACCCCTCCACTTT. Its protein is CASSRGGFLVSSPLHF.

This clone was detected once. This sequence joins TRBV5-6 and TRBJ1-1; possibly TRBD1 for D (6 bases). The germline CDR1 and CDR2 sequences are SGHDT and YYEEEE. The CDR3 sequence is 13 residues long. The V end was cut by 5 bases, the J end by 1 base, with 9 bases between. CDR3 in amino acids: CASSFRGNTEAFF. For the CDR3, the DNA is TGTGCCAGCAGTTTCAGGGGGAACACTGAAGCTTTCTTT.

This rearrangement joins TRBV7-2 to TRBJ1-2; 7 nucleotides line up with TRBD1. The V segment lost 4 bases and the J segment 8 bases; nucleotides outside the gene matches: 13. Looked up from germline, CDR1 is SGHTA and CDR2 is FQGNSA. The CDR3 length is 15 residues. CDR3 residues: CASSSGQSQIWGYTF. The DNA of the CDR3 is TGTGCCAGCAGCTCGGGACAGAGTCAGATATGGGGCTACACCTTC.

The chain joins TRBV19 to TRBJ1-1; TRBD1 aligns across 7 bases. V dropped 6 bases and J dropped 7; count of bases not matched to a gene: 8. This CDR3 is 13 amino acids long. Germline CDR1 reads LNHDA; CDR2 reads SQIVND (reference sequence). The CDR3 sequence is CASSHQGVVEAFF. The CDR3 DNA reads as TGTGCCAGTAGCCATCAGGGGGTTGTTGAAGCTTTCTTT.

V gene TRBV5-1 combines with J gene TRBJ1-2; TRBD1 is a possible D gene (5 bases). CDR3 size: 15 residues. In germline, CDR1 is SGHRS, CDR2 YFSETQ. Trimming cost V 2 bases and J 5 bases, with 16 bases left between them. This chain's CDR3 is CASSLGQGKAYGYTF. The CDR3 bases are TGCGCCAGCAGCTTAGGGCAGGGAAAGGCGTATGGCTACACCTTC.

The chain combines TRBV29-1 with TRBJ1-2; 8 bases fit TRBD1. CDR1 SQVTM and CDR2 ANQGSEA come from the germline V gene. The CDR3 has 15 amino acids. The junction had 11 bases not matched to a gene; V was cut back by 3 bases and J by 5 bases. CDR3 sequence (DNA): TGCAGCGTTGAGGTACTCCGGGACAGGACATATGGCTACACCTTC. Translation: CSVEVLRDRTYGYTF.

Only one count was recorded for this clone. The genes are TRBV5-4 and TRBJ2-2, with D unresolved. CDR1 SGHNT and CDR2 YYREEE come from the germline V gene (reference sequence). V was clipped by 3 bases and J by 2 bases, with 17 bases between them. The CDR3 runs 17 residues. This CDR3 is CASSYPLGPYNTGELFF. For the CDR3, the DNA is TGTGCCAGCAGCTATCCTCTGGGCCCCTATAACACCGGGGAGCTGTTTTTT.

The rearrangement links TRBV9 to TRBJ1-6; perhaps TRBD1 as D (5 bases). CDR3 length equals 13 residues. V lost 7 bases to trimming and J lost 6 bases, with 11 bases between them. CDR1 and CDR2 (germline): SGDLS, YYNGEE. The CDR3 is CASHRGANSPLHF. CDR3 nucleotide sequence: TGTGCCAGCCACAGAGGGGCTAATTCACCCCTCCACTTT.

J is TRBJ2-7 and V is TRBV18; perhaps TRBD2 as D (5 bases). CDR3 length: 14 residues. V lost 2 bases and J 5 bases, leaving 13 bases between the germline ends. CDR1 is KGHSH and CDR2 is LQKENI in the germline V gene. The CDR3 region is CASSPFEGVHEQYF. The CDR3 coding sequence is TGTGCCAGCTCACCATTTGAGGGTGTCCACGAGCAGTACTTC. The complete variable domain, with remaining parts taken from reference TRBV18 and TRBJ2-7, reads NAGVMQNPRHLVRRRGQEARLRCSPMKGHSHVYWYRQLPEEGLKFMVYLQKENIIDESGMPKERFSAEFPKEGPSILRIQQVVRGDSAAYFCASSPFEGVHEQYFGPGTRLTVT.

This clone occurred once. V usage is TRBV28 and J usage is TRBJ1-1, with TRBD1 matching 7 bases. The CDR3 is 15 amino acids. V lost 2 bases to trimming and J lost 8 bases; unmatched junction nucleotides: 11. Germline V gene lookup returns CDR1 MDHEN and CDR2 SYDVKM. The CDR3 spells CASSLDRVPGREAFF. DNA of the CDR3: TGTGCCAGCAGTTTAGACAGGGTCCCGGGCAGGGAAGCTTTCTTT.

The V gene is TRBV7-2, the J gene TRBJ1-6; 7 positions agree with TRBD1. After removal of 0 bases from V and 9 bases from J, the junction contained 5 bases not matched to a gene. CDR1 SGHTA and CDR2 FQGNSA come from the germline V gene. CDR3 length equals 15 residues. CDR3 coding DNA: TGTGCCAGCAGCTTAGCCGGACAGGTCACTTCACCCCTCCACTTT. Encoded protein: CASSLAGQVTSPLHF.

The table lists this clone with a few counts. This chain links TRBV6-5 with TRBJ2-7; D ambiguous. Trimming left V 3 bases short and J 5 bases short, with 14 bases between. This CDR3 region has 14 residues. The germline gives CDR1 MNHEY, CDR2 SVGAGI. CDR3 protein: CASSYGNFNNEQYF. In DNA, the CDR3 is TGTGCCAGCAGTTATGGGAACTTCAACAACGAGCAGTACTTC.

The chain joins TRBV9 to TRBJ2-3; D might be TRBD2 (6 bases). In germline, CDR1 is SGDLS, CDR2 YYNGEE. V lost 4 bases to trimming and J lost 4 bases, with 22 bases between them. CDR3 length: 17 residues. The CDR3 sequence is CASSPELSGSGPDTQYF. DNA for the CDR3: TGTGCCAGCAGCCCGGAGTTGAGCGGGTCGGGGCCAGATACGCAGTATTTT.

The chain combines TRBV5-1 with TRBJ2-6; D gene uncertain. In germline, CDR1 is SGHRS, CDR2 YFSETQ. The ends were cut back, 0 bases at V and 0 bases at J, with 7 bases in the middle. The CDR3 spans 16 residues. This CDR3 reads CASSLDLYSGANVLTF. The CDR3 region has the DNA TGCGCCAGCAGCTTGGATCTGTACTCTGGGGCCAACGTCCTGACTTTC.

The chain carries TRBV28 and TRBJ1-4; D ambiguous. The CDR3 sequence is 14 residues long. The germline CDR1 and CDR2 sequences are MDHEN and SYDVKM. Trimming pared 9 bases from V and 5 bases from J, leaving 16 bases between. CDR3 DNA sequence: TGTGCCAGTCGTGGGAGGAACCTAAATGAAAAACTGTTTTTT. It specifies CASRGRNLNEKLFF.